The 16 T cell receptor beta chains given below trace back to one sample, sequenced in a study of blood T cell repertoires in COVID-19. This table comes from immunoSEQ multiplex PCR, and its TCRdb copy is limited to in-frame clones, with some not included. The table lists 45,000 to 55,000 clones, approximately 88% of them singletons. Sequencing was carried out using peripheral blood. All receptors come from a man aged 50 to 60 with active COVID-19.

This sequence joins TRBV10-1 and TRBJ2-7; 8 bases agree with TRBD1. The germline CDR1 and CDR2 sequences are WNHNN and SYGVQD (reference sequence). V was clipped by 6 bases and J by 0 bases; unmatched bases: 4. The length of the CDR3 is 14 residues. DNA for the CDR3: TGCGCCAGCAGCTCCGGGACAGGCTCCTACGAGCAGTACTTC. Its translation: CASSSGTGSYEQYF.

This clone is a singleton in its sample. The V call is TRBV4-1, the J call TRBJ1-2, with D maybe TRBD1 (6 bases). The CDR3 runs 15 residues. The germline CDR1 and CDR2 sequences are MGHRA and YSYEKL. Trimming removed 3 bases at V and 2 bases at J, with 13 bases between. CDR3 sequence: CASSQENRANYGYTF. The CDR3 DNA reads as TGCGCCAGCAGCCAGGAGAACAGGGCCAACTATGGCTACACCTTC.

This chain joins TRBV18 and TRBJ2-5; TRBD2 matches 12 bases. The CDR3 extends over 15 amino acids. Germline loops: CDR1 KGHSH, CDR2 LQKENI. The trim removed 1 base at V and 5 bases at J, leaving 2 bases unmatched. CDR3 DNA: TGTGCCAGCTCACCACGACTAGCGGGGGAGGAGACCCAGTACTTC. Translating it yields CASSPRLAGEETQYF.

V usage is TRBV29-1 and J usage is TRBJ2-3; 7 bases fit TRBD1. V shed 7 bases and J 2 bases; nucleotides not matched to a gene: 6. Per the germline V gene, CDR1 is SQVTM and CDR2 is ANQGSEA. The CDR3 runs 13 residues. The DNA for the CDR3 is TGCAGCGAAATGACAGGGAACACAGATACGCAGTATTTT. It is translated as CSEMTGNTDTQYF.

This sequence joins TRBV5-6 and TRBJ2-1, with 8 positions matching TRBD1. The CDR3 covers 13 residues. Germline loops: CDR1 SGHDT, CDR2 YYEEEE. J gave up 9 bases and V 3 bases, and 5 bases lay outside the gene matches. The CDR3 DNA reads TGTGCCAGCAGCTGGGGACAGGAGCCTGAGCAGTTCTTC. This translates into CASSWGQEPEQFF.

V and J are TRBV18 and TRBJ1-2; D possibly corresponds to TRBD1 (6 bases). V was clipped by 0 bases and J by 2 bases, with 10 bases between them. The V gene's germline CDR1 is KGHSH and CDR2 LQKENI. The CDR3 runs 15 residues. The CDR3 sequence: CASSPPAGVNYGYTF. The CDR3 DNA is TGTGCCAGCTCACCACCGGCAGGGGTAAACTATGGCTACACCTTC.

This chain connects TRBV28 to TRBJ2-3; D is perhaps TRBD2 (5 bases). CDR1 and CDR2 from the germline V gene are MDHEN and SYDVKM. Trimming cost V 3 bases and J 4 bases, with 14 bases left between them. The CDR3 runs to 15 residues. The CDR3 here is CASSFGLLGPDTQYF. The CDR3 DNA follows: TGTGCCAGCAGTTTTGGACTGTTAGGCCCAGATACGCAGTATTTT. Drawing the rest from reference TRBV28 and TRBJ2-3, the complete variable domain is DVKVTQSSRYLVKRTGEKVFLECVQDMDHENMFWYRQDPGLGLRLIYFSYDVKMKEKGDIPEGYSVSREKKERFSLILESASTNQTSMYLCASSFGLLGPDTQYFGPGTRLTVL.

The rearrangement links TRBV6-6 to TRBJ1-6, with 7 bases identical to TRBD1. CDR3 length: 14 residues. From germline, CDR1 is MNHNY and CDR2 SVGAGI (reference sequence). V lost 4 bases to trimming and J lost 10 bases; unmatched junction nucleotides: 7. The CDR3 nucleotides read TGTGCCAGCAGTTCACAGGGGCGTATCTCACCCCTCCACTTT. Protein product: CASSSQGRISPLHF.

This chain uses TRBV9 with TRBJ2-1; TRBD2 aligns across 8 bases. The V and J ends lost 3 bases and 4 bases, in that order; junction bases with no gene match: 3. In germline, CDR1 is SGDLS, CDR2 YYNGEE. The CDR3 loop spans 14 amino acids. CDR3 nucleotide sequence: TGTGCCAGCAGCGCGGGGGGGCTTTACAATGAGCAGTTCTTC. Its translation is CASSAGGLYNEQFF.

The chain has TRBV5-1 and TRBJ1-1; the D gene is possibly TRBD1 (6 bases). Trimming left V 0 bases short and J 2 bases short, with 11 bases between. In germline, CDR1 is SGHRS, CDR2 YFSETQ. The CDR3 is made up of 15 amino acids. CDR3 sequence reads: CASSLGRGSNTEAFF. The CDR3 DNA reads TGCGCCAGCAGCTTGGGAAGGGGGTCAAACACTGAAGCTTTCTTT.

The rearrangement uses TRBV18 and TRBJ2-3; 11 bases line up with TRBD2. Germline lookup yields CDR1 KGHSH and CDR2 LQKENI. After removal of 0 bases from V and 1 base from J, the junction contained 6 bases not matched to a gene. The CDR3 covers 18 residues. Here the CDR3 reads CASSPPSLAGGGTDTQYF. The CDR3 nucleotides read TGTGCCAGCTCACCACCTTCCCTAGCGGGGGGCGGCACAGATACGCAGTATTTT.

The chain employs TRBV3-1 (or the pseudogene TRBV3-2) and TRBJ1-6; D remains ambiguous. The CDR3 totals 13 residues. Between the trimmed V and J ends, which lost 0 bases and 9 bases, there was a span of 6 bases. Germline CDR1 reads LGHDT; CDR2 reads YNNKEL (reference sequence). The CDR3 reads CASSQDPRSPLHF. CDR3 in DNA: TGTGCCAGCAGCCAAGATCCCCGTTCACCCCTCCACTTT.

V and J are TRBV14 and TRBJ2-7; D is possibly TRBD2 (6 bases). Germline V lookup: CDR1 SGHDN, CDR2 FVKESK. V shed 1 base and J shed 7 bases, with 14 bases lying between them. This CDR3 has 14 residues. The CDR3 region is CASSQALRGTEQYF. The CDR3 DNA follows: TGTGCCAGCAGCCAAGCCCTCCGGGGGACTGAGCAGTACTTC.

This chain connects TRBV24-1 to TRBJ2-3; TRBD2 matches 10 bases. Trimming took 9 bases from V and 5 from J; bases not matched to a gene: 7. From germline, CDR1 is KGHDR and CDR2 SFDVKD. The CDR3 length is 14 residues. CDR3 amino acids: CATVAGGGEDTQYF. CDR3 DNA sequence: TGTGCCACCGTAGCGGGGGGCGGAGAAGATACGCAGTATTTT.

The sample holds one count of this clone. The CDR3 sequence is CASSQGLAGGIDTQYF. The CDR3 DNA reads as TGCGCCAGCAGCCAGGGACTAGCGGGGGGTATAGATACGCAGTATTTT. The chain links TRBV5-1 to TRBJ2-3; 15 bases match TRBD2. V gave up 4 bases and J gave up 5 bases; unmatched junction bases: 5. The germline gives CDR1 SGHRS, CDR2 YFSETQ. The CDR3 has 16 amino acids.

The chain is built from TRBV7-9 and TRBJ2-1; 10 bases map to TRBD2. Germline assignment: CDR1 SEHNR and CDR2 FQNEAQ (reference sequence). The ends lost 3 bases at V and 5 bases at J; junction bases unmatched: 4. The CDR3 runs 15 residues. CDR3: CASSFSGGRHNEQFF. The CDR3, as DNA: TGTGCCAGCAGCTTTAGCGGGGGGAGGCACAATGAGCAGTTCTTC. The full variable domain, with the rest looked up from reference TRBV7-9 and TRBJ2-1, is DTGVSQNPRHKITKRGQNVTFRCDPISEHNRLYWYRQTLGQGPEFLTYFQNEAQLEKSRLLSDRFSAERPKGSFSTLEIQRTEQGDSAMYLCASSFSGGRHNEQFFGPGTRLTVL.